A single T cell receptor (beta chain) is shown here with its context. Its antigen is unidentified. This specimen comes from a study of spatial heterogeneity in lung cancer. Study observations and caveats: Blood contained ubiquitous expanded tumor TCRs more at resection than at follow-up.

Each CDR3 protein is one row after TCRdb ran MiXCR on the 5' RACE reads. The sample records 28,000 or so distinct CDR3 sequences, roughly 12% being singletons. J gave up 3 bases and V 8 bases, and 8 bases lay outside the gene matches. This CDR3 is built from 15 residues. In germline, CDR1 is MNHNS, CDR2 SASEGT. Documented time point: sample taken at primary tumor resection. Sequencing was performed on whole RNA extracted from tumor and nontumor lung tissue, or from frozen PBMC, and the material was left unsorted. This clonotype was obtained from a female donor with early-stage non-small cell lung cancer. The sequenced sample was PBMCs, obtained at surgery. The genes are TRBV6-1 and TRBJ2-5, with 11 nucleotides matching TRBD2. This CDR3 is CASSRVAGGKETQYF. CDR3 sequence (DNA): TGTGCCAGCTCCCGGGTAGCGGGGGGGAAAGAGACCCAGTACTTC.